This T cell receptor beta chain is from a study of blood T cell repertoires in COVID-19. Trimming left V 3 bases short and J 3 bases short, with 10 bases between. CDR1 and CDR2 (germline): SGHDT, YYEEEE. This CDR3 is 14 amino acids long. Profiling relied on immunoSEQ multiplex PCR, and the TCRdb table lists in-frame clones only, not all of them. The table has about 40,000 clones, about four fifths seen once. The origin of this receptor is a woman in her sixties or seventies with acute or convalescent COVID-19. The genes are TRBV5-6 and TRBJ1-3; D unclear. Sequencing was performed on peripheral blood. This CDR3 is CASSYGSRGNTIYF. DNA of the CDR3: TGTGCCAGCAGCTACGGGAGTCGTGGAAACACCATATATTTT.